A single T cell receptor beta chain is shown here with its context. V lost 4 bases to trimming and J lost 1 base, with 13 bases between them. Germline V gives CDR1 MNHNS, CDR2 SASEGT. The CDR3 runs to 16 residues. Method: immunoSEQ multiplex PCR; TCRdb's copy keeps in-frame clones and lacks some. The repertoire holds fewer than 50,000 clones, with 86% as singletons. The data stem from a study of T cell clones after liver transplantation. Study context: Tolerance: complete withdrawal held at least one year, liver enzymes staying within twice normal.

This chain connects TRBV6-1 to TRBJ2-2, with D possibly TRBD2 on 6 matching bases. The sequence derives from a human patient who received a liver transplant. The graft donor may have contributed some T cells. This specimen consisted of CD4+ T cells from blood, obtained 24 months after liver transplant. In nucleotides, the CDR3 is TGTGCCAGCAGTGCCTCCGGGACTTGGAACACCGGGGAGCTGTTTTTT. Translated: CASSASGTWNTGELFF.